This TCR beta chain comes out of a study of cytomegalovirus exposure and HLA in healthy donors. Study outcomes and limitations: Using the classifier, cytomegalovirus status was reportedly diagnosed with high specificity and sensitivity.

PCR employed 60 Vbeta and 13 Jbeta primers. Here immunoSEQ multiplex PCR was the method, and the copy in TCRdb shows in-frame clones only, minus some. This sample has roughly 150,000 clones; 73% occur once, and the top ten carry approximately 5.1%. Notes on this clone: What it recognizes is unknown.

CDR3 length: 10 residues. The germline V gene has CDR1 SNHLY and CDR2 FYNNEI. Trimming took 3 bases from V and 8 from J, leaving 4 bases between them. The sequence derives from a woman between 18 and 29 years old in good health and CMV-seropositive. Material: PBMCs. The chain carries TRBV2 and TRBJ1-2; D is unresolved. The DNA of the CDR3 is TGTGCCAGCAGTGATCCGGGCTACACCTTC. Amino acid sequence: CASSDPGYTF. Combining the CDR3 with reference TRBV2 and TRBJ1-2 gives the whole variable domain EPEVTQTPSHQVTQMGQEVILRCVPISNHLYFYWYRQILGQKVEFLVSFYNNEISEKSEIFDDQFSVERPDGSNFTLKIRSTKLEDSAMYFCASSDPGYTFGSGTRLTVV.